This T cell receptor beta chain is from a study of T cell repertoires in cytomegalovirus infection. About this clonotype itself: What it binds is unknown.

TCRdb reanalysed the reads using MiXCR and keeps one entry per CDR3 protein. The profile shows about 110,000 distinct CDR3 sequences, around 30% of them singletons. The V end lost 6 bases, the J end lost 8 bases, and 25 bases lay between the germline ends. CDR1 is DFQATT, CDR2 SNEGSKA, per germline (reference sequence). The CDR3 spans 15 residues. The chain joins TRBV20-1 to TRBJ1-1; tentative D call: TRBD1 (5 bases). The sample was CD8+ T cells from cultured PBMCs, taken from culture after CMV antigen stimulation. This receptor was identified in a human donor in good health (CMV status not recorded). Some clones in this sample may be carry-over from other donors' samples. This chain's CDR3 is CSALTPGRMFPEAFF. CDR3 nucleotide sequence: TGCAGTGCCCTCACCCCGGGACGAATGTTCCCCGAAGCTTTCTTT.